This TCR beta chain derives from a study of vaccination and CD4 T cells after COVID-19. This clonotype has only a few counts. Its antigen is unidentified. With the Oncomine TCR Beta short-read assay, DNA from cultured CD4+ T cells was sequenced. TCRdb reprocessed the PCR reads with MiXCR, giving one entry per CDR3 protein. The sample lists 5,000 to 6,000 distinct CDR3 sequences, roughly 37% occurring once. Treatment described: approximately 9-day PBMC culture with coronavirus spike peptide pools or control peptides (ViraFEST assay). Unexposed donor CD4+ T cells predated the COVID-19 pandemic, collected 2011-2018. The CDR3 covers 17 residues. CDR1 is MNHEY, CDR2 SVGAGI, per germline. V shed 0 bases, J shed 2 bases, and the junction held 10 bases outside the gene matches.

Material for sequencing was CD4+ T cells from blood, cultured in vitro. The clonotype was recovered from a human donor in good health. J is TRBJ2-7 and V is TRBV6-5, with TRBD1 identical over 7 bases. CDR3 in DNA: TGTGCCAGCAGTTACTCGAGGCGGGCAGGGGGTACCTACGAGCAGTACTTC. Translated, it gives CASSYSRRAGGTYEQYF.